The 20 T cell receptor beta chains below were found in one sample sequenced in a study of breast tumors, draining lymph nodes, adjacent tissues (dated by TCRdb to 2016 to 2018). The protocol used for the library was multiplex PCR. TCRdb names Illumina HiSeq 2000 as the instrument used. TCRdb cleaned the public reads at Q25 with fastp, built clones with MiXCR and kept in-frame beta chains. Rows are unified per CDR3 protein, each entry keeping the most common DNA and genes. The sample table holds 16,000 or so distinct CDR3 sequences, of which 45% were seen once. Roughly 13% of the sample lies in the top ten. Sequencing input: tumor-adjacent breast tissue. Source of these receptors: a female donor with breast cancer. Some clones in this sample may be carry-over from other donors' samples.

V gene TRBV3-2 combines with J gene TRBJ2-5; the table's D call, TRBD2, has no DNA check behind it. TRBV3-2 is reported as a pseudogene. The CDR3 length is 14 residues. The CDR3, as DNA: TGCGCCAGCAGCCGGACTGCTCGGGGAGAAGCCCAGTACTTC. This translates into CASSRTARGEAQYF.

This clonotype came up a few times. The genes are TRBV7-9 and TRBJ1-4; TRBD1 aligns across 10 bases. With V trimmed by 5 bases and J by 6 bases, 9 bases remained unmatched. Germline CDR1 reads SEHNR; CDR2 reads FQNEAQ (reference sequence). The CDR3 has 16 residues. In DNA, the CDR3 is TGTGCCAGCAGCCATCCTAGGGGGACAGGGGATGAAAAACTGTTTTTT. It codes for CASSHPRGTGDEKLFF.

This rearrangement joins TRBV6-5 to TRBJ1-2; possible D gene TRBD1, 5 bases. The CDR3 runs to 14 residues. V was pared by 7 bases and J by 5 bases, with 17 bases between. CDR1 and CDR2 (germline): MNHEY, SVGAGI. In nucleotides, the CDR3 is TGTGCCAGCATCGCTGGGGGGTGTGGTTATGGCTACACCTTC. Its protein is CASIAGGCGYGYTF.

This clonotype was seen at least ten times. This may be a read error, as it is one base from a much larger clone. The chain has TRBV20-1 and TRBJ1-5, with D perhaps matching TRBD1 (5 bases). Germline assignment: CDR1 DFQATT and CDR2 SNEGSKA (reference sequence). The CDR3 has 14 residues. The CDR3 DNA follows: TGCAGTGCCCGATCGGGGGGAGGCAATCCGCCCCAGCATTTT. It yields the protein CSARSGGGNPPQHF.

This clonotype was recorded a few times. The rearrangement joins TRBV6-1 to TRBJ2-3; D might be TRBD1 or TRBD2, each matching 5 bases. Germline-derived CDR1 and CDR2 are MNHNS and SASEGT. The CDR3 contains 16 residues. Trimming removed 0 bases from V and 4 bases from J, with 14 bases in between. The CDR3 coding sequence is TGTGCCAGCAGTGAAGCGGTGGGGCTGGGACCAGATACGCAGTATTTT. Its translation: CASSEAVGLGPDTQYF.

The chain links TRBV29-1 to TRBJ2-7; perhaps TRBD2 as D (6 bases). The CDR3 sequence is 12 residues long. V lost 3 bases, J lost 1 base, and 7 bases lay in between. CDR1 and CDR2 (germline): SQVTM, ANQGSEA. The CDR3 sequence: CSVDAGSYEQYF. The CDR3 bases are TGCAGCGTTGATGCGGGATCCTACGAGCAGTACTTC.

The V gene is TRBV5-6, the J gene TRBJ2-7; D remains unclear. CDR1 and CDR2 from the germline V gene are SGHDT and YYEEEE. V was pared by 4 bases and J by 3 bases, with 5 bases between. The CDR3 sequence is 11 residues long. CDR3 in amino acids: CASSRSYEQYF. The CDR3 nucleotides are TGTGCCAGCAGCCGCAGCTACGAGCAGTACTTC.

Of note for this clonotype: Without the conserved terminal phenylalanine or tryptophan, this CDR3 likely stems from a read error. The chain recombines TRBV7-3 with TRBJ2-3; no reliable D call. The V and J ends lost 1 base and 5 bases respectively, with 4 bases between them. From germline, CDR1 is SGHTA and CDR2 FQGTGA. The CDR3 covers 12 residues. The DNA for the CDR3 is TGTGCCAGCAGCTTAAGCGGAGATACGCAGTATCTA. Encoded protein: CASSLSGDTQYL.

There are many counts of this clonotype. The rearrangement uses TRBV7-2 and TRBJ2-3; 9 positions match TRBD1. Trimming took 5 bases from V and 0 from J; bases not matched to a gene: 6. The CDR3 has 16 residues. Germline V CDR1 and CDR2: SGHTA, FQGNSA. This chain's CDR3 is CASSPRQGGSTDTQYF. For the CDR3, the DNA is TGTGCCAGCAGCCCCCGACAGGGGGGAAGCACAGATACGCAGTATTTT.

A few counts support this clonotype. The chain couples TRBV20-1 to TRBJ1-2; D not certain. This CDR3 comprises 12 residues. The V and J ends lost 4 bases and 3 bases respectively, with 9 bases between them. Germline loops: CDR1 DFQATT, CDR2 SNEGSKA (reference sequence). This CDR3 is CSAISPYYGYTF. CDR3 DNA: TGCAGTGCTATAAGCCCCTACTATGGCTACACCTTC.

The chain couples TRBV4-1 to TRBJ2-7; D might be TRBD2 (5 bases). Germline CDR1 MGHRA, CDR2 YSYEKL. The CDR3 extends over 16 amino acids. V lost 0 bases, J lost 0 bases, and 12 bases lay in between. The CDR3 DNA follows: TGCGCCAGCAGCCAAGATTGGCCGGGGATCTCCTACGAGCAGTACTTC. Protein sequence: CASSQDWPGISYEQYF.

By frequency in the sample, this clonotype is medium-sized (0.01 to 0.1%). The chain recombines TRBV4-1 with TRBJ1-3; a weak D match, TRBD1 (5 bases). V was clipped by 11 bases and J by 4 bases, with 15 bases between them. Germline lookup yields CDR1 MGHRA and CDR2 YSYEKL. CDR3 size: 13 residues. CDR3 residues: CASMNGAGNTIYF. Here the CDR3 DNA reads TGCGCCTCTATGAACGGGGCCGGAAACACCATATATTTT.

This clonotype occurred many times. This may stem from a read error, because a much larger clone lies one nucleotide away. The genes are TRBV4-2 and TRBJ2-3, with unresolved D. This CDR3 has 12 residues. V lost 7 bases, J lost 2 bases, and 7 bases lay in between. CDR1 and CDR2 (germline): LGHNA, YNFKEQ. CDR3 bases: TGTGCCAGCATCGGCGCCACAGATACGCAGTATTTT. It specifies CASIGATDTQYF.

This clonotype occurred once. The chain links TRBV25-1 to TRBJ1-2, with a weak D call TRBD1 (5 bases). The germline CDR1 and CDR2 sequences are MGHDK and SYGVNS. The V end was cut by 4 bases, the J end by 8 bases, with 11 bases between. The CDR3 runs to 12 residues. In DNA, the CDR3 is TGTGCCAGCAGTGGACAGCCGGGGGGCTACACCTTC. Its translation is CASSGQPGGYTF.

The chain recombines TRBV29-1 with TRBJ1-3; D is uncertain. The V end lost 5 bases, the J end lost 0 bases, and 11 bases lay between the germline ends. There are 14 residues in the CDR3. The germline CDR1 and CDR2 sequences are SQVTM and ANQGSEA. The CDR3 here is CSVLSSNSGNTIYF. CDR3 sequence (DNA): TGCAGCGTTTTATCCAGCAACTCTGGAAACACCATATATTTT.

The chain joins TRBV5-4 to TRBJ2-7; 10 positions match TRBD1. The CDR3 covers 14 residues. Germline assignment: CDR1 SGHNT and CDR2 YYREEE (reference sequence). V trimming: 4 bases; J trimming: 4 bases; junction bases outside the gene matches: 5. CDR3 in DNA: TGTGCCAGCAGCCCGGGGACAGGGGCTTACGAGCAGTACTTC. This codes for CASSPGTGAYEQYF.

V gene TRBV24-1 combines with J gene TRBJ2-1; 16 bases match TRBD2. The CDR3 sequence is 19 residues long. CDR1 is KGHDR, CDR2 SFDVKD, per germline. The J segment lost 6 bases and the V segment lost 2 bases, leaving 9 bases of the junction unmatched. The CDR3 is CATSDSTGTSGRAPNEQFF. The CDR3 coding sequence is TGTGCCACCAGTGATTCAACCGGGACTAGCGGGAGGGCCCCCAATGAGCAGTTCTTC.

This clonotype ranks as medium-sized. The chain is built from TRBV11-2 and TRBJ2-3, with D perhaps matching TRBD1 or TRBD2 (5 bases each). V dropped 8 bases and J dropped 1 base, with 7 bases sitting between them. CDR1 SGHAT and CDR2 FQNNGV come from the germline V gene. The CDR3 extends over 12 amino acids. CDR3 coding DNA: TGTGCCAGCGGGGGTCGCACAGATACGCAGTATTTT. The encoded protein is CASGGRTDTQYF.

The chain uses TRBV20-1 and TRBJ2-1; no firm D call. Germline CDR1 and CDR2: DFQATT and SNEGSKA (reference sequence). This CDR3 has 16 amino acids. Deletions cut 6 bases from V and 5 bases from J, with 23 bases between. CDR3 residues: CSAGDSARPLDNEQFF. Written as DNA, the CDR3 is TGCAGTGCCGGAGACTCGGCTAGACCGCTGGACAATGAGCAGTTCTTC.

This clonotype occurred a few times. The genes are TRBV7-9 and TRBJ1-3; TRBD1 matches 7 bases. The ends lost 0 bases at V and 2 bases at J; junction bases unmatched: 1. The CDR3 length is 15 residues. Germline V gene lookup returns CDR1 SEHNR and CDR2 FQNEAQ (reference sequence). The CDR3 DNA sequence: TGTGCCAGCAGCTTAGCTCAGGGGGCTGGAAACACCATATATTTT. Protein sequence: CASSLAQGAGNTIYF.